The clone carrying this TCR beta chain was seen many times. Its antigen is still unknown. Ophthalmopathy in the donors was of moderate-to-severe activity, with CAS ≥3, NOSPECS ≥4 and duration under 3 months. Patients were diagnosed from clinical symptoms, serum thyroxine, TRAb, thyroid ultrasound and orbital computed tomography. The PBMCs used were ones drawn from approximately 10 ml of fresh peripheral blood. Germline V gene lookup returns CDR1 SGHRS and CDR2 YFSETQ. The CDR3 runs 14 residues. The V end lost 0 bases, the J end lost 10 bases, and 11 bases lay between the germline ends. The data were taken from a study of Graves' ophthalmopathy and Graves' hyperthyroidism. Study observations and caveats: The blood repertoire also included most expanded thyroid clonotypes above 0.001 frequency.

TCR beta CDR3 amplification used RNA transcripts. First-round RT-PCR relied on HTBI primers, and a second-round multiplex PCR came next. TCRdb ran MiXCR on the multiplex PCR reads and lists one entry per CDR3 protein. The sample lists hundreds of thousands of distinct CDR3 sequences, roughly 41% occurring once. This clonotype was obtained from an adult man with Graves' ophthalmopathy. Specimen: peripheral blood. The chain is built from TRBV5-1 and TRBJ1-6, with D perhaps matching TRBD1 (5 bases). In DNA form, the CDR3 reads TGCGCCAGCAGCTTGGAGCAGGGCAGGTCACCCCTCCACTTT. Its translation is CASSLEQGRSPLHF.